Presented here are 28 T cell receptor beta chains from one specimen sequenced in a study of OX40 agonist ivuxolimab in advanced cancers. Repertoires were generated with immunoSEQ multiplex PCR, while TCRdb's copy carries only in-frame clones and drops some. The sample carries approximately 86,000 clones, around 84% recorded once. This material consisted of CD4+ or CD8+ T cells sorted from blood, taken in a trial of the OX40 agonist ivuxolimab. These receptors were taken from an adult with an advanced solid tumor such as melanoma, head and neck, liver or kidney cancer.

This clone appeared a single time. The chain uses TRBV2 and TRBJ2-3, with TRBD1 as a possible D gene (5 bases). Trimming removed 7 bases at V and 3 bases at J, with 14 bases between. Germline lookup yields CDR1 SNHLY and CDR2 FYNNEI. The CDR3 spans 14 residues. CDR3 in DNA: TGTGCCAGCAACGGATACAGGACAACAGATACGCAGTATTTT. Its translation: CASNGYRTTDTQYF.

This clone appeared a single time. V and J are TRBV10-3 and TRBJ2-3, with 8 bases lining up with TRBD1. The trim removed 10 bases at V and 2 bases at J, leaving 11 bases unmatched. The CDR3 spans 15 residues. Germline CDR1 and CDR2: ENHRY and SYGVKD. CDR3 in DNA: TGTGCCACATCACGACAGGGGCCCCCCACAGATACGCAGTATTTT. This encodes CATSRQGPPTDTQYF.

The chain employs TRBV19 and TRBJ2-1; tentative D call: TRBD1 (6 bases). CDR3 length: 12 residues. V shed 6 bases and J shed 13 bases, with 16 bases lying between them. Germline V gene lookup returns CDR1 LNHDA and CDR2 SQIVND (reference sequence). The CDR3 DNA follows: TGTGCCAGTAGAGGACAGAGCCCAGAACAGTTCTTC. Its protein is CASRGQSPEQFF.

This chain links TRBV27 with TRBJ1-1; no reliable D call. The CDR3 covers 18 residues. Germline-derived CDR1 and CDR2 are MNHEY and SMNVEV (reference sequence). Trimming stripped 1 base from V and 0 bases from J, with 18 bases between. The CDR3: CASSLLIRGRPLNTEAFF. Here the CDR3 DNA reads TGTGCCAGCAGTTTATTAATCCGGGGTCGACCACTGAACACTGAAGCTTTCTTT.

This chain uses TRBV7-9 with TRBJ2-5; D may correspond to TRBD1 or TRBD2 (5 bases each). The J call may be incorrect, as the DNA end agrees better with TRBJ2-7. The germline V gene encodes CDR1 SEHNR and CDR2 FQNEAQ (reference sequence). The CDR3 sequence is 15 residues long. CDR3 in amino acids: CASSPGTASSYEQYF. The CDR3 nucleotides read TGTGCCAGCAGCCCCGGGACCGCAAGCTCCTACGAGCAGTACTTC.

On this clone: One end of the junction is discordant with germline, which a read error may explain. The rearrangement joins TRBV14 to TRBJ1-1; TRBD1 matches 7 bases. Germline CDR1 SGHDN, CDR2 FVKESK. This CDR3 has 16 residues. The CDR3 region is CASSQIIGAIGDSLTF. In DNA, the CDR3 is TGTGCCAGCAGCCAAATTATTGGGGCTATTGGGGACAGCTTAACATTT.

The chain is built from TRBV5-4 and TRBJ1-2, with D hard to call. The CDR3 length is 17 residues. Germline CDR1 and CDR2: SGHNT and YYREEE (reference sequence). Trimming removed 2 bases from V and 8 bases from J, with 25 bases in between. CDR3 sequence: CASSFGVFEQPSVGYTF. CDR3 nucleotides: TGTGCCAGCAGCTTCGGTGTGTTCGAGCAACCGTCGGTAGGCTACACCTTC.

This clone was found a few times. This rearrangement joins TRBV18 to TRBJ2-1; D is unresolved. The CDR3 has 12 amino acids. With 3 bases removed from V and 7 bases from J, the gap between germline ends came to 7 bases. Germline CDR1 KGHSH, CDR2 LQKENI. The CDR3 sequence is CASSPGSNEQFF. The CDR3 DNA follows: TGTGCCAGCTCACCGGGTTCAAATGAGCAGTTCTTC. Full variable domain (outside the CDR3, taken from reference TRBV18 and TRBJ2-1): NAGVMQNPRHLVRRRGQEARLRCSPMKGHSHVYWYRQLPEEGLKFMVYLQKENIIDESGMPKERFSAEFPKEGPSILRIQQVVRGDSAAYFCASSPGSNEQFFGPGTRLTVL.

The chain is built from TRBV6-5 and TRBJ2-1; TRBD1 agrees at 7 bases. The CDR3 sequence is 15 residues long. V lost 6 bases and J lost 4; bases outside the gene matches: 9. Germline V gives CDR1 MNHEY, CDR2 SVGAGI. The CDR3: CASRGTVERYNEQFF. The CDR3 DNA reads TGTGCCAGCAGAGGGACAGTGGAGAGGTACAATGAGCAGTTCTTC.

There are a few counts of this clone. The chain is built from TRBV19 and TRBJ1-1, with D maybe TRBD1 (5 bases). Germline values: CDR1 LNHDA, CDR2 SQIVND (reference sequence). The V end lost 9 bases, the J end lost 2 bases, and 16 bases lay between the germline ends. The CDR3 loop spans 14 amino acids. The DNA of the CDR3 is TGTGCCAGCAAAAAACGTGGGGGAAACACTGAAGCTTTCTTT. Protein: CASKKRGGNTEAFF.

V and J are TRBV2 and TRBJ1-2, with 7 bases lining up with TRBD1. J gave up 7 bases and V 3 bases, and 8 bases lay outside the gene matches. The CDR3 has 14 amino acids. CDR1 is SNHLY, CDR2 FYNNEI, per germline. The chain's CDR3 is CASSDERQGAGYTF. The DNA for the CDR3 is TGTGCCAGCAGTGATGAGAGACAGGGTGCTGGCTACACCTTC.

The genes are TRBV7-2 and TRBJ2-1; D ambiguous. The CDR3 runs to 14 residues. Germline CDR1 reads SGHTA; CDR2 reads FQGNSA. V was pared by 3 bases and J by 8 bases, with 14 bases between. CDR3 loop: CASSLGSASYEQFF. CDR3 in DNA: TGTGCCAGCAGCTTGGGATCTGCCTCCTATGAGCAGTTCTTC. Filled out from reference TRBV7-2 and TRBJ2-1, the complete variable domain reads GAGVSQSPSNKVTEKGKDVELRCDPISGHTALYWYRQSLGQGLEFLIYFQGNSAPDKSGLPSDRFSAERTGGSVSTLTIQRTQQEDSAVYLCASSLGSASYEQFFGPGTRLTVL.

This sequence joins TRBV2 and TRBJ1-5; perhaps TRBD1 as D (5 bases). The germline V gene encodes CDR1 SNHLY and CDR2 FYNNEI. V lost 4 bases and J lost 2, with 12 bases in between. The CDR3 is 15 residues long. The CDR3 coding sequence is TGTGCCAGCAGTGCCGACAGCTTGGGCAATCAGCCCCAGCATTTT. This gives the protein CASSADSLGNQPQHF.

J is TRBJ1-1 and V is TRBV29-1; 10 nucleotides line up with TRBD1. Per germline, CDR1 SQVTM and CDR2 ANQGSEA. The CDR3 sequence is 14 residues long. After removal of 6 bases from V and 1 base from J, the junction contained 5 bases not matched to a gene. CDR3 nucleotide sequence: TGCAGCGTCCTGGGACAGGGGTCGAACACTGAAGCTTTCTTT. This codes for CSVLGQGSNTEAFF. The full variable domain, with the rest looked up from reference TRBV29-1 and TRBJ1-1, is SAVISQKPSRDICQRGTSLTIQCQVDSQVTMMFWYRQQPGQSLTLIATANQGSEATYESGFVIDKFPISRPNLTFSTLTVSNMSPEDSSIYLCSVLGQGSNTEAFFGQGTRLTVV.

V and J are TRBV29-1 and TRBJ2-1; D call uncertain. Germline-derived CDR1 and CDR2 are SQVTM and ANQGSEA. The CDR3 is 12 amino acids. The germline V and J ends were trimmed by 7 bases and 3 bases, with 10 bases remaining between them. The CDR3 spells CSAVEGYNEQFF. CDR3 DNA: TGCAGCGCAGTAGAAGGCTACAATGAGCAGTTCTTC.

The CDR3 region has the DNA TGTGCCAGCAGTTATAGGGCGGACCCTAACACTGAAGCTTTCTTT. Amino acids: CASSYRADPNTEAFF. This rearrangement joins TRBV6-5 to TRBJ1-1; the D is unclear. This CDR3 has 15 residues. CDR1 is MNHEY and CDR2 is SVGAGI in the germline V gene. V lost 3 bases to trimming and J lost 2 bases, with 13 bases between them.

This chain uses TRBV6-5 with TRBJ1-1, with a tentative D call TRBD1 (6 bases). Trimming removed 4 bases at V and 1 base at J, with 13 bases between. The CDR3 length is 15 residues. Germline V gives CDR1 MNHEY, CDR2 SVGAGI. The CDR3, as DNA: TGTGCCAGCAGTTTGGGGGGGGGCGCGAACACTGAAGCTTTCTTT. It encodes CASSLGGGANTEAFF.

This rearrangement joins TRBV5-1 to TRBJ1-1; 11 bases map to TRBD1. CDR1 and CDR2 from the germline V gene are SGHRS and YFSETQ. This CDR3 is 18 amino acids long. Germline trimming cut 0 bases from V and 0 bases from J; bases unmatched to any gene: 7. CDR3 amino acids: CASSLADRGHLVNTEAFF. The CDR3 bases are TGCGCCAGCAGCTTGGCGGACAGGGGGCATCTGGTGAACACTGAAGCTTTCTTT.

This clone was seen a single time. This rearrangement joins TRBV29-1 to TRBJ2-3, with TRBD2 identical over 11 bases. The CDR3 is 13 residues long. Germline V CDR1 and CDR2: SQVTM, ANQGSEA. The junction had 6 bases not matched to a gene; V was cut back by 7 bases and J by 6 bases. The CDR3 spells CSEIIAGGDTQYF. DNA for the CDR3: TGCAGCGAGATAATAGCGGGGGGGGATACGCAGTATTTT.

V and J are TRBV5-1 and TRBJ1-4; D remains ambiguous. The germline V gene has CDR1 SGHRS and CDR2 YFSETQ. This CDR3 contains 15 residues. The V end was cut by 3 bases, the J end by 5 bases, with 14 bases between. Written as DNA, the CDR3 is TGCGCCAGCAGCTCTACCGGGGAAAGAAATGAAAAACTGTTTTTT. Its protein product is CASSSTGERNEKLFF.

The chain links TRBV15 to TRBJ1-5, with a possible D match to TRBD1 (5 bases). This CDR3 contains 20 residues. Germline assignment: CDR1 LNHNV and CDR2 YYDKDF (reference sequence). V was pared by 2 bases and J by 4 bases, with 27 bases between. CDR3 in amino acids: CATSRPGGGFIGVGNQPQHF. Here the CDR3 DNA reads TGTGCCACCAGCAGACCGGGGGGAGGGTTCATTGGAGTCGGGAATCAGCCCCAGCATTTT.

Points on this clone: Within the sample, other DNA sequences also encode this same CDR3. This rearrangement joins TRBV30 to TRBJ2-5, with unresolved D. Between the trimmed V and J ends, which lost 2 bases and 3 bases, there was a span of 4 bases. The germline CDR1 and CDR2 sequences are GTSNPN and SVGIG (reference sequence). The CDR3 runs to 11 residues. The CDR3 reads CAWSRKETQYF. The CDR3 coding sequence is TGTGCCTGGAGTCGGAAAGAGACCCAGTACTTC. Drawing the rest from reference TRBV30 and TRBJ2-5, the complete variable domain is SQTIHQWPATLVQPVGSPLSLECTVEGTSNPNLYWYRQAAGRGLQLLFYSVGIGQISSEVPQNLSASRPQDRQFILSSKKLLLSDSGFYLCAWSRKETQYFGPGTRLLVL.

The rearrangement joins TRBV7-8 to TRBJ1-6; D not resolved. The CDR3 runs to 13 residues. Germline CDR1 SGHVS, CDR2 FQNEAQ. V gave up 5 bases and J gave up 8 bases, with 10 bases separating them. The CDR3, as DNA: TGTGCCAGCAGCCCCGCGACCGATTCACCCCTCCACTTT. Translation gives CASSPATDSPLHF.

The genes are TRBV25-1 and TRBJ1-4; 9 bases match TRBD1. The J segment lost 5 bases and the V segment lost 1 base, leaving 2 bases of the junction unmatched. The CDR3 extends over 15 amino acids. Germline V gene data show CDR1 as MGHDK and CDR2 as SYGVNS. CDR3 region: CASSESGTGNEKLFF. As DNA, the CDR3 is TGTGCCAGCAGTGAATCCGGGACAGGGAATGAAAAACTGTTTTTT.

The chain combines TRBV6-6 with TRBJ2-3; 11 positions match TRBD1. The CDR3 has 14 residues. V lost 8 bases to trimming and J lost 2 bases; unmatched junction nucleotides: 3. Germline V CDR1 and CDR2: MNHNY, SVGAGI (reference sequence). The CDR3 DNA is TGTGCCAGCGGGGACAGGGGGGTCACAGATACGCAGTATTTT. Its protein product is CASGDRGVTDTQYF.

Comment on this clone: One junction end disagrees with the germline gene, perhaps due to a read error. CDR3 amino acids: CACRTDTGELFF. The CDR3 coding sequence is TGTGCCTGCAGGACAGACACCGGGGAGCTGTTTTTT. V gene TRBV6-5 combines with J gene TRBJ2-2, with D possibly being TRBD1 (6 bases). The CDR3 length is 12 residues. CDR1 and CDR2 from the germline V gene are MNHEY and SVGAGI.

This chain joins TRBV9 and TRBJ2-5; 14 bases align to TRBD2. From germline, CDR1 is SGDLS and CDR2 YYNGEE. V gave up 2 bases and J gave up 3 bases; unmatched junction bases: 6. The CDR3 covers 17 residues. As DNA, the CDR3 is TGTGCCAGCAGCGTCCGAGAGGGACTAGCGGGAGAAGAGACCCAGTACTTC. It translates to CASSVREGLAGEETQYF.

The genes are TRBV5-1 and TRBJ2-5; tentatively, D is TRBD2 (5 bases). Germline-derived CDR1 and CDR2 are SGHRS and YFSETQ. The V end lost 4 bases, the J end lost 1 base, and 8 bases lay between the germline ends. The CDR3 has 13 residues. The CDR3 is CASSASGQETQYF. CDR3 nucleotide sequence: TGCGCCAGCAGCGCGAGCGGCCAAGAGACCCAGTACTTC.